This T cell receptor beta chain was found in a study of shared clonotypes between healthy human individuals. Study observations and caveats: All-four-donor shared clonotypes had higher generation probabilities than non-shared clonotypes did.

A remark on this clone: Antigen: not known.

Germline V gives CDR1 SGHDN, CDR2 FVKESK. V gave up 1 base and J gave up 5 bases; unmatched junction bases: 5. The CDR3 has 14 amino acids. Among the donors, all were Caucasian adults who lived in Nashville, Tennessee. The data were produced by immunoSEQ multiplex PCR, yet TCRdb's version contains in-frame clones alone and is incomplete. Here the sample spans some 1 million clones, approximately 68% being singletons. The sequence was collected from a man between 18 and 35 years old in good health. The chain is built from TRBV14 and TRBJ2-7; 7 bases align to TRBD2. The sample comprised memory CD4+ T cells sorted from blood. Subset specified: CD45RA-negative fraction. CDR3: CASSQGGGVNEQYF. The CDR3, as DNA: TGTGCCAGCAGCCAAGGCGGGGGAGTAAACGAGCAGTACTTC.